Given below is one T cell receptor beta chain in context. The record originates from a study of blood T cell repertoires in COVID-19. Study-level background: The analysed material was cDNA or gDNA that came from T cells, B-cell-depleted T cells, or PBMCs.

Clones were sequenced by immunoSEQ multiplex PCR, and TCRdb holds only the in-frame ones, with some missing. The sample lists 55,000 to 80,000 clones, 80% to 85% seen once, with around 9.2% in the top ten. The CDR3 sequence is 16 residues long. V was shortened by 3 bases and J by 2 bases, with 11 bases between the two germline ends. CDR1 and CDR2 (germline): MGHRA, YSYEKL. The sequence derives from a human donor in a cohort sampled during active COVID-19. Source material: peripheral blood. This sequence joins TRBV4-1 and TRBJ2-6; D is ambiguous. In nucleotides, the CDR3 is TGCGCCAGCAGCCAGTTGGCTGTCCCTGGGGCCAACGTCCTGACTTTC. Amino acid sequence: CASSQLAVPGANVLTF.